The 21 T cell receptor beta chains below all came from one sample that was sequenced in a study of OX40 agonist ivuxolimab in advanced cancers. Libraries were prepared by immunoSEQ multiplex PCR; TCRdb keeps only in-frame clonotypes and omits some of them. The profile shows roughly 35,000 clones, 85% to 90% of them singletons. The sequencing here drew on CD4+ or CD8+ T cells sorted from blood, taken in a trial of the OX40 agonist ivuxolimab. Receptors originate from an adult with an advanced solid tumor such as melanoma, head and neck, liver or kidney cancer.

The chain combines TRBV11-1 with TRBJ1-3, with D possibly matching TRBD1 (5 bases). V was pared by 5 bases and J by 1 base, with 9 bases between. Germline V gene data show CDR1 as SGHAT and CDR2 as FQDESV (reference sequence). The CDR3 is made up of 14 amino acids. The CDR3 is CASSPGGSGNTIYF. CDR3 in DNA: TGTGCCAGCAGCCCCGGGGGGTCTGGAAACACCATATATTTT.

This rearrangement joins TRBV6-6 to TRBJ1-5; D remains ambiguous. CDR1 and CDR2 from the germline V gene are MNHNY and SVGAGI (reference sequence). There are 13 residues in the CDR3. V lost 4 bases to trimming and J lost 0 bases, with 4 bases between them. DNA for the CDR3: TGTGCCAGCAGTTTTTCTAGCAATCAGCCCCAGCATTTT. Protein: CASSFSSNQPQHF.

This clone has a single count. CDR3: CASSEEQGGGGYTF. The CDR3 DNA is TGTGCCAGCAGTGAAGAACAGGGCGGGGGTGGCTACACCTTC. The chain uses TRBV2 and TRBJ1-2; maybe TRBD1 (6 bases). Germline values: CDR1 SNHLY, CDR2 FYNNEI. CDR3 length: 14 residues. V lost 1 base to trimming and J lost 7 bases, with 13 bases between them.

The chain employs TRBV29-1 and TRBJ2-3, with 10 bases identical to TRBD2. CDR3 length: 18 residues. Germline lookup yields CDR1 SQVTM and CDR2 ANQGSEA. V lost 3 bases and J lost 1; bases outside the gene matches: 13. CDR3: CSVDYPKKRGGGTDTQYF. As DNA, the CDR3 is TGCAGCGTTGATTACCCGAAGAAGCGGGGGGGTGGCACAGATACGCAGTATTTT.

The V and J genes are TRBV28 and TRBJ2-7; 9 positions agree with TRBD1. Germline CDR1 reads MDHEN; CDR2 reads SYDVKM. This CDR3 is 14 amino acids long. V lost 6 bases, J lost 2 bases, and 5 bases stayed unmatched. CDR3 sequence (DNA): TGTGCCAGCAGGGGACAGGGAGGGCCCTACGAGCAGTACTTC. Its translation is CASRGQGGPYEQYF.

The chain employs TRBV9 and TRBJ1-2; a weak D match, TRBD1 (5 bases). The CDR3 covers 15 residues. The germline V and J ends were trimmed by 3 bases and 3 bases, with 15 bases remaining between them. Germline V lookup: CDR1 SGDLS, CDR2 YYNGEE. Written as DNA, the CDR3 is TGTGCCAGCAGCGGAGGGACCTACTCCTACTATGGCTACACCTTC. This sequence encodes CASSGGTYSYYGYTF. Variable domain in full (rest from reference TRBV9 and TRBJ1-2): DSGVTQTPKHLITATGQRVTLRCSPRSGDLSVYWYQQSLDQGLQFLIQYYNGEERAKGNILERFSAQQFPDLHSELNLSSLELGDSALYFCASSGGTYSYYGYTFGSGTRLTVV.

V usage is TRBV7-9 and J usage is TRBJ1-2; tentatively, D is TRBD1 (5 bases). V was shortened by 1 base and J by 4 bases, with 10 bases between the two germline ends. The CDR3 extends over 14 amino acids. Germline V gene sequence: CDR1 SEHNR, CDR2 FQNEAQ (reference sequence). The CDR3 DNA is TGTGCCAGCAGCTTAGGCGCAGGGATCTATGGCTACACCTTC. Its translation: CASSLGAGIYGYTF.

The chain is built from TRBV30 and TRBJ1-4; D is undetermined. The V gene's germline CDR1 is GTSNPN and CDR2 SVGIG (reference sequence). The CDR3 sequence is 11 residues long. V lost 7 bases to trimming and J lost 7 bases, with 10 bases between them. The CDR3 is CASVRGEKLFF. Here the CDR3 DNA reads TGTGCCTCCGTTAGAGGTGAAAAACTGTTTTTT.

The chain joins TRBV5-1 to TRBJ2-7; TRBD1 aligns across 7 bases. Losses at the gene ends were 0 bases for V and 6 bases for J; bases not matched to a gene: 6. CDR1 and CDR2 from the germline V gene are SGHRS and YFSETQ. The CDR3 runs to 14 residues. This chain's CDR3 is CASSLEGGNSEQYF. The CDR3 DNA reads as TGCGCCAGCAGCTTGGAAGGGGGCAACAGCGAGCAGTACTTC.

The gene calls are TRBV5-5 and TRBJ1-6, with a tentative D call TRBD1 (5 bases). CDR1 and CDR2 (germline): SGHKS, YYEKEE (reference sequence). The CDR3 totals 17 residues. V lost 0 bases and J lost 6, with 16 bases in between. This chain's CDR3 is CASSLGGAGVGNSPLHF. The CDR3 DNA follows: TGTGCCAGCAGCTTGGGTGGGGCCGGGGTGGGTAATTCACCCCTCCACTTT.

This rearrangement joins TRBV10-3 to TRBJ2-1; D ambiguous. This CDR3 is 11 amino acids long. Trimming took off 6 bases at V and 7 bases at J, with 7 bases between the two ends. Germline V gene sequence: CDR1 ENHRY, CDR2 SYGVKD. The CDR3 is CAISSGNEQFF. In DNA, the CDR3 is TGTGCCATCAGCTCGGGTAATGAGCAGTTCTTC.

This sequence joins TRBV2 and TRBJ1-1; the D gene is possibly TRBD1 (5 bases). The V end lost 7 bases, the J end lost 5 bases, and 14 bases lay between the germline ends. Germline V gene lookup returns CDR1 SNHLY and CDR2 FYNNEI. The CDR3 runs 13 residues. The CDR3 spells CASTGGLGTEAFF. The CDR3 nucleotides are TGTGCCAGCACCGGGGGTCTGGGGACTGAAGCTTTCTTT.

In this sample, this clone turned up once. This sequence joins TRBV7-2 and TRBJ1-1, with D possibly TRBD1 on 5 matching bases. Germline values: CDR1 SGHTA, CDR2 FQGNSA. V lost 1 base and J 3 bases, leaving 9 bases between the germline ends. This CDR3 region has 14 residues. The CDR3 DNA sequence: TGTGCCAGCAGCTTAGATACAGGTCACACTGAAGCTTTCTTT. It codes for CASSLDTGHTEAFF.

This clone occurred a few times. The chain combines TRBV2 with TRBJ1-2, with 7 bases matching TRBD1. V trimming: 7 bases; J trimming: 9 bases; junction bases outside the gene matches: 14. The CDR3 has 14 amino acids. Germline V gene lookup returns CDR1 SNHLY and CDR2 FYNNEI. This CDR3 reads CASTPKDRLFRYTF. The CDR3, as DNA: TGTGCCAGCACTCCCAAGGACAGGCTTTTTCGCTACACCTTC.

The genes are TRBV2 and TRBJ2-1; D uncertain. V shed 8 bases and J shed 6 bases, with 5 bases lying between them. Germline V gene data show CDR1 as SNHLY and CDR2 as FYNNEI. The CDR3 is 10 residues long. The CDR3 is CASPLNEQFF. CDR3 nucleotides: TGTGCCAGCCCTCTCAATGAGCAGTTCTTC.

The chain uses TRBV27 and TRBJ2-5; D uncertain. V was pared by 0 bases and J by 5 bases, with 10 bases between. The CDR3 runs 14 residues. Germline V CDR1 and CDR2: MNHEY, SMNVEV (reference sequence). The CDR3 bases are TGTGCCAGCAGTTTATCACCCGTGGCGGAGACCCAGTACTTC. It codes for CASSLSPVAETQYF.

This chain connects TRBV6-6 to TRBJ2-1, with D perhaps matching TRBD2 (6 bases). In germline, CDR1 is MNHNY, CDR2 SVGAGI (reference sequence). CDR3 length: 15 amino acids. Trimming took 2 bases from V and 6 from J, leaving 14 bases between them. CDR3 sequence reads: CASSYTGDRGNEQFF. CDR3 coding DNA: TGTGCCAGCAGTTACACGGGGGACCGAGGCAATGAGCAGTTCTTC.

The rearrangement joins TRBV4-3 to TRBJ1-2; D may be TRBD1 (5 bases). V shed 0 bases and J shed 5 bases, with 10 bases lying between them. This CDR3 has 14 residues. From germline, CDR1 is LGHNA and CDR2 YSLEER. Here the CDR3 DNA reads TGCGCCAGCAGCCAAGAAGCAGGGTCGTATGGCTACACCTTC. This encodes CASSQEAGSYGYTF.

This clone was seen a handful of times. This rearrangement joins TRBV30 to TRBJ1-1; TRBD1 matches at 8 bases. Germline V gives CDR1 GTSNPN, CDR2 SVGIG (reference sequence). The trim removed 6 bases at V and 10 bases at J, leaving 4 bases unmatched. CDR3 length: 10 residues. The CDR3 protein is CACRTGRAFF. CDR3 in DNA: TGTGCCTGTCGGACAGGGAGAGCTTTCTTT.

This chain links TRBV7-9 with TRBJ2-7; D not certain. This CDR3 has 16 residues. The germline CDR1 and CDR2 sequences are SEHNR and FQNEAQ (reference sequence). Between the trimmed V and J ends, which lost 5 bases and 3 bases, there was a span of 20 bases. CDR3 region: CASSRSGQSPYYEQYF. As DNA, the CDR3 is TGTGCCAGCAGCCGGAGTGGGCAGTCCCCCTACTACGAGCAGTACTTC. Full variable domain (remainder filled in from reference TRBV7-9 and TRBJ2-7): DTGVSQNPRHKITKRGQNVTFRCDPISEHNRLYWYRQTLGQGPEFLTYFQNEAQLEKSRLLSDRFSAERPKGSFSTLEIQRTEQGDSAMYLCASSRSGQSPYYEQYFGPGTRLTVT.

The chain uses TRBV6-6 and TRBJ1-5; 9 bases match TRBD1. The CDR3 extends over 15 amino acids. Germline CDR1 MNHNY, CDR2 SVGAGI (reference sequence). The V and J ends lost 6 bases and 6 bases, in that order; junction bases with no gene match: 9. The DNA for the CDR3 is TGTGCCAGCAGGAAGGGACAGGGAGTCACTCAGCCCCAGCATTTT. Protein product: CASRKGQGVTQPQHF.